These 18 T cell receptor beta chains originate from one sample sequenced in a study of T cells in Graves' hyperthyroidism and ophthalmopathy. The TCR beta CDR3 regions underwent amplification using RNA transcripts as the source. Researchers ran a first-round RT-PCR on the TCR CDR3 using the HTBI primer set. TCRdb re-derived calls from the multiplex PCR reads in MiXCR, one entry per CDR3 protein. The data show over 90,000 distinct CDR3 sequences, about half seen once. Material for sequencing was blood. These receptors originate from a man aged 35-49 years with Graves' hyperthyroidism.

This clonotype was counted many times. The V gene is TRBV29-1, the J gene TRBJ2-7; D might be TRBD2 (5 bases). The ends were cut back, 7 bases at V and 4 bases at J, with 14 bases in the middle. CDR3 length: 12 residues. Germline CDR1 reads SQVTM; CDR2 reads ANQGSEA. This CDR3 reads CSAETTRYEQYF. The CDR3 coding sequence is TGCAGCGCCGAGACTACACGGTACGAGCAGTACTTC.

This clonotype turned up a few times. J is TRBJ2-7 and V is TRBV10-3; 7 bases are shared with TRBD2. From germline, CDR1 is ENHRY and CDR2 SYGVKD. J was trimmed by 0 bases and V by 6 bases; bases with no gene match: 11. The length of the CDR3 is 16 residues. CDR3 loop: CAIRGVSGWNSYEQYF. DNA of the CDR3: TGTGCCATCAGGGGGGTTAGCGGGTGGAACTCCTACGAGCAGTACTTC.

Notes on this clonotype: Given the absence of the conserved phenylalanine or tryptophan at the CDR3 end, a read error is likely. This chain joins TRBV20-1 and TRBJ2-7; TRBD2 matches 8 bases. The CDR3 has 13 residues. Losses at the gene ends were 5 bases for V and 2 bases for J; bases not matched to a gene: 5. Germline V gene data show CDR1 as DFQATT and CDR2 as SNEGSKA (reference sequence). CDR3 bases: TGCAGTGCTGGGACTAGGAGGACCTACGAGCAGTACTCC. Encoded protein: CSAGTRRTYEQYS.

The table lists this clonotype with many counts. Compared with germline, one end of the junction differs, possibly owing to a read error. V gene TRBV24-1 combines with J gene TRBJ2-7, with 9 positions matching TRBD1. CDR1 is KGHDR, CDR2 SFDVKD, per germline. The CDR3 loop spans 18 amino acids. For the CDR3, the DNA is TGTGCCACCAGTGACAATGGACAGGGGCCAAAAGGATCCTACGAGCAGTACTTT. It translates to CATSDNGQGPKGSYEQYF.

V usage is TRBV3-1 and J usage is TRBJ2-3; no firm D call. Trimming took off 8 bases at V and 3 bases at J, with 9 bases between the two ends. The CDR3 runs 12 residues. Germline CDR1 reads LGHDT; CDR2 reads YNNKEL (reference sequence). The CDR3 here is CASLGVTDTQYF. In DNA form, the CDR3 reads TGTGCCAGCCTGGGTGTAACAGATACGCAGTATTTT.

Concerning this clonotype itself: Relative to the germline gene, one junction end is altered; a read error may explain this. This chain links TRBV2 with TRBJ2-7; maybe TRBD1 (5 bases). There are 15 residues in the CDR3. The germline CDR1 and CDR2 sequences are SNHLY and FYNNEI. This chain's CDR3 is CASSESQVSSCEQYF. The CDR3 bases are TGTGCCAGCAGTGAATCACAGGTGTCCTCCTGCGAGCAGTACTTC.

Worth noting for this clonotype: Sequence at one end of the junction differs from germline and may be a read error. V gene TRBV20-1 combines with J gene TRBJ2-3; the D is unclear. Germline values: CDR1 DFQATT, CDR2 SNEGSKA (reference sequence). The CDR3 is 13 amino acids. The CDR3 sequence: CSGLDVSTDTRYF. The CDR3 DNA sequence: TGCAGTGGATTGGACGTCAGCACAGATACGCGGTATTTT.

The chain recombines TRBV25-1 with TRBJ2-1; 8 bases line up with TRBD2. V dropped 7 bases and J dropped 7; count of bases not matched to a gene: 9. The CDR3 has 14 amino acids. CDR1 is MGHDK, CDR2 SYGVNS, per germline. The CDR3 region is CASTGTRLFNEQFF. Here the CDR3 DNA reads TGTGCCAGCACTGGGACTAGGCTTTTTAATGAGCAGTTCTTC.

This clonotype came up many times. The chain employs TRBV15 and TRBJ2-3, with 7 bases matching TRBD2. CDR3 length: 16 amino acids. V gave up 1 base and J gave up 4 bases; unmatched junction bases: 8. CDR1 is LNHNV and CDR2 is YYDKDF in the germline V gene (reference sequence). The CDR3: CATSRGRGSGADTQYF. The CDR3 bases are TGTGCCACCAGCAGAGGACGCGGGAGCGGGGCAGATACGCAGTATTTT.

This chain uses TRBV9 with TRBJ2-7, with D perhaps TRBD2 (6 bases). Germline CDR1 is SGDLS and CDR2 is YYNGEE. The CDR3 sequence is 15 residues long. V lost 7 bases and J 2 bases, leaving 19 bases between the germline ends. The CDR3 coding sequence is TGTGCCAGCTCACCACGAAGCGGGTTCACCTACGAGCAGTACTTC. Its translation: CASSPRSGFTYEQYF.

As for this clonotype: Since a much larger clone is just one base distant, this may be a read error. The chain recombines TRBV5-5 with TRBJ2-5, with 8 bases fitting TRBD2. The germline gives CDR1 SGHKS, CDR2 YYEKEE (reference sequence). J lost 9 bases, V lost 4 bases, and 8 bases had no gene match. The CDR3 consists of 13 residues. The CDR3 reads CASSASGSEPQYF. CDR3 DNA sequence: TGTGCCAGCAGCGCGAGCGGGAGCGAGCCCCAGTACTTC.

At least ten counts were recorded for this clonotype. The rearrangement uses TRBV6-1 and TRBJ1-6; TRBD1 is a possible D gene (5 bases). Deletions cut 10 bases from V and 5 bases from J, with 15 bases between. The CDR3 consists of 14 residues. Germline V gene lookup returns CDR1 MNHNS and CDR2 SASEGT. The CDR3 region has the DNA TGTGCCACCCAGGGCCAGGTAGATAATTCACCCCTCCACTTT. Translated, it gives CATQGQVDNSPLHF.

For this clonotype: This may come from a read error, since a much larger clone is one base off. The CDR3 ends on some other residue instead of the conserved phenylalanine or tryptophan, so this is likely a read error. The CDR3 here is CASSLGQGTEAFL. The DNA for the CDR3 is TGTGCCAGCAGTTTGGGACAGGGGACTGAAGCTTTCCTT. V gene TRBV7-2 combines with J gene TRBJ1-1; 10 nucleotides agree with TRBD1. The CDR3 runs 13 residues. CDR1 SGHTA and CDR2 FQGNSA come from the germline V gene. V gave up 6 bases and J gave up 5 bases; unmatched junction bases: 3.

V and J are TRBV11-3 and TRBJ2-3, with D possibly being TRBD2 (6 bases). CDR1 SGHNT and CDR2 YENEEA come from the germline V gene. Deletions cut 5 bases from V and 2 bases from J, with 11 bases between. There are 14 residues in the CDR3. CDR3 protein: CASSRRGITDTQYF. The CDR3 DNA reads TGTGCCAGCAGCCGACGCGGGATCACAGATACGCAGTATTTT.

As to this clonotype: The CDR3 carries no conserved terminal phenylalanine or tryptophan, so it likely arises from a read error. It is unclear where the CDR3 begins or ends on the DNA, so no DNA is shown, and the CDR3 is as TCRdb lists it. CDR3 sequence: CASSFAVGGPSY. The J gene is TRBJ1-2, the V gene TRBV7-8. From germline, CDR1 is SGHVS and CDR2 FQNEAQ. Ends included, the CDR3 has 12 residues.

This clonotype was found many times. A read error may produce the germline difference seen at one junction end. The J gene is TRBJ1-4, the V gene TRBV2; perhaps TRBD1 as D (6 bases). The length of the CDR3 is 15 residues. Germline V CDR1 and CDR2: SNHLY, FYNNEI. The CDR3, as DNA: TGTGCCAGCAGAAACTTTGGGGGCCCTAACGAAAAACTGTTTTTT. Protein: CASRNFGGPNEKLFF.

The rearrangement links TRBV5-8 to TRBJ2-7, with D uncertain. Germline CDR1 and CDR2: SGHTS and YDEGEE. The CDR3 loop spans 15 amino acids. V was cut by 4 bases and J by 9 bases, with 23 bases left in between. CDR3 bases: TGTGCCAGCAGCCCGGCGGCGGTAATCACAGAGACGCAGTACTTC. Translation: CASSPAAVITETQYF.

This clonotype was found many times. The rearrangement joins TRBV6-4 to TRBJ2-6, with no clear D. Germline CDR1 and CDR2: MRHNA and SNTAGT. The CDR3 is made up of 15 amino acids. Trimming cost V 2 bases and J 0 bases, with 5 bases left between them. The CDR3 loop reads CASSDSSSGANVLTF. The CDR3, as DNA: TGTGCCAGCAGTGACAGTAGCTCTGGGGCCAACGTCCTGACTTTC.